One T cell receptor beta chain is described in this entry. The record originates from a study of blood T cell repertoires in COVID-19. Study in general: Recovery meant two consecutive negative NP/OP PCR tests, professional clearance, or resolved symptoms. From T cells, B-cell-depleted T cells, or PBMCs came the material, which was cDNA or gDNA.

Authors' methods: For nucleated cells, counts were estimated from reference gene primer amplification. TCRdb keeps only in-frame clones here, not all; method: immunoSEQ multiplex PCR. That table is the source of V, J and clone size, and D and trimming were worked out from the DNA. In the table there are 250,000 to 300,000 clones, 70% to 90% of which are singletons. V was shortened by 4 bases and J by 0 bases, with 11 bases between the two germline ends. The V gene's germline CDR1 is SGHTS and CDR2 YDEGEE. The CDR3 consists of 14 residues. This chain links TRBV5-8 with TRBJ2-7, with D possibly being TRBD2 (6 bases). The sequence came from a woman aged 55-70 years in a cohort exposed to, infected with or recovered from COVID-19 (not recorded which). The material sequenced was PBMCs or T cells enriched from blood (not recorded which). The CDR3 DNA follows: TGTGCCAGCAGCCAGGAGGGTTACTCCTACGAGCAGTACTTC. Its translation: CASSQEGYSYEQYF.